Listed here is a single T cell receptor beta chain. This record belongs to a study of shared clonotypes between healthy human individuals. Some clones are missing from TCRdb's copy, which holds only in-frame ones; the method was immunoSEQ multiplex PCR. The table includes 700,000 to 950,000 clones, about 96% detected once. Positively selected for CCR7, the CD45RO-negative cells used as naive CD8 cells excluded terminally differentiated effector memory CD45RA+ cells. This CDR3 comprises 19 residues. Germline V CDR1 and CDR2: SGHDT, YYEEEE. V lost 4 bases and J lost 3, with 25 bases in between. The sequencing input was naive CD8+ T cells sorted from blood. The TCR originated in a man between 25 and 39 years old in good health. V usage is TRBV5-6 and J usage is TRBJ1-4, with a possible D match to TRBD1 (5 bases). The CDR3 here is CASSHLDGGLGSANEKLFF. CDR3 DNA: TGTGCCAGCAGCCACTTGGACGGGGGTTTGGGATCTGCTAATGAAAAACTGTTTTTT.